This TCR beta chain was captured by sequencing in a study of regulatory T cells in long-lasting Graves disease. About the research overall: Graves' disease counted as persistent after over 5 years of antithyroid drugs with positive TSH receptor antibodies.

As to time point: persistent/refractory GD, antithyroid drugs over 5 years with positive TRAb. Construction of the TCR library relied on RNA isolated from PBMCs. From an endocrinology department in Xi'an, China, came the patients. Germline V gene lookup returns CDR1 SSHAT and CDR2 FNYEAQ (reference sequence). CDR3 length equals 17 residues. Study observations and caveats: TCR diversity in persistent Graves' patients was below that of newly diagnosed ones. There was favoring of TRBV28, TRBJ1-2 and TRBJ2-5 in persistent disease.

In the case of this clonotype: Its antigen is still unknown. Germline and junction disagree at one end, which may indicate a read error.

Researchers made TCR beta libraries by using iRepertoire HTBI primers and running Arm-PCR on CDR3 regions. One entry per CDR3 protein, called by TCRdb with MiXCR from the multiplex PCR reads. This sample has fewer than 600,000 distinct CDR3 sequences, with about 20% found just once. Material: peripheral blood mononuclear cells (PBMCs), obtained when the disease was refractory, from a patient treated with antithyroid drugs. The chain is built from TRBV7-7 and TRBJ2-2, with 8 bases fitting TRBD2. The clonotype was recovered from a female donor with Graves disease. CDR3 nucleotides: TGTGCTAGCAGCTCAAGAAGTAGCGGGGCTTCCACCGGGGAGCTGTTTTTT. This sequence encodes CASSSRSSGASTGELFF.